One and the same sample provided the 25 T cell receptor beta chains below, sequenced in a study of blood T cell repertoires in COVID-19. The protocol was immunoSEQ multiplex PCR, while the TCRdb copy is restricted to in-frame clones and leaves out a portion. The sample lists roughly 270,000 clones; 65% to 90% were seen once. Input material: peripheral blood. The receptors come from a man aged 50-59 years with active or convalescent COVID-19.

This sequence joins TRBV7-9 and TRBJ2-7; weak D call: TRBD1 (5 bases). This CDR3 spans 12 amino acids. Trimming removed 5 bases at V and 0 bases at J, with 5 bases between. Germline values: CDR1 SEHNR, CDR2 FQNEAQ (reference sequence). The CDR3 is CASSDSSYEQYF. CDR3 coding DNA: TGTGCCAGCAGCGACAGCTCCTACGAGCAGTACTTC.

The V call is TRBV18, the J call TRBJ1-5, with no clear D. With 6 bases removed from V and 4 bases from J, the gap between germline ends came to 10 bases. The germline CDR1 and CDR2 sequences are KGHSH and LQKENI. CDR3 size: 13 residues. In DNA, the CDR3 is TGTGCCAGCTCGCAGTCGGGGAATCAGCCCCAGCATTTT. It yields the protein CASSQSGNQPQHF. The variable domain in full, completed from reference TRBV18 and TRBJ1-5, reads NAGVMQNPRHLVRRRGQEARLRCSPMKGHSHVYWYRQLPEEGLKFMVYLQKENIIDESGMPKERFSAEFPKEGPSILRIQQVVRGDSAAYFCASSQSGNQPQHFGDGTRLSIL.

This clone appeared a few times. Different DNA sequences within this sample yield the same CDR3. The chain carries TRBV20-1 and TRBJ2-7; D is undetermined. The CDR3 length is 11 residues. Germline CDR1 and CDR2: DFQATT and SNEGSKA (reference sequence). With 3 bases removed from V and 5 bases from J, the gap between germline ends came to 8 bases. The CDR3 region has the DNA TGCAGTGCTAGTTTAGGAGACGAGCAGTACTTC. Its translation: CSASLGDEQYF.

The chain uses TRBV7-2 and TRBJ1-2, with 9 positions matching TRBD1. The CDR3 covers 17 residues. Germline CDR1 SGHTA, CDR2 FQGNSA. Trimming at V came to 0 bases and at J to 8 bases, leaving 13 bases not matched to a gene. CDR3 coding DNA: TGTGCCAGCAGCTTAGCGCCCCTTTTACAGGGGGCAAAGGGCTACACCTTC. Its translation is CASSLAPLLQGAKGYTF.

The chain uses TRBV28 and TRBJ1-6; 8 nucleotides align to TRBD1. Germline V gives CDR1 MDHEN, CDR2 SYDVKM. This CDR3 has 14 amino acids. V was pared by 5 bases and J by 10 bases, with 7 bases of the junction left unmatched. The CDR3 reads CASSPQGARSPLHF. The CDR3 DNA follows: TGTGCCAGCAGTCCCCAGGGGGCTCGATCACCCCTCCACTTT.

The chain links TRBV6-6 to TRBJ1-2; D may be TRBD1 (5 bases). Germline V gives CDR1 MNHNY, CDR2 SVGAGI (reference sequence). Between the trimmed V and J ends, which lost 7 bases and 5 bases, there was a span of 17 bases. The CDR3 has 14 amino acids. CDR3 bases: TGTGCCAGCACCACGGGTGGGGCCCATTATGGCTACACCTTC. Protein product: CASTTGGAHYGYTF.

The chain has TRBV30 and TRBJ1-1; tentatively, D is TRBD1 (5 bases). The CDR3 loop spans 14 amino acids. Germline V gives CDR1 GTSNPN, CDR2 SVGIG (reference sequence). The V end lost 4 bases, the J end lost 4 bases, and 16 bases lay between the germline ends. CDR3 sequence: CAWKLWGGRTEAFF. DNA for the CDR3: TGTGCCTGGAAATTATGGGGGGGACGCACTGAAGCTTTCTTT.

The chain is built from TRBV19 and TRBJ1-1; 10 nucleotides line up with TRBD1. Per germline, CDR1 LNHDA and CDR2 SQIVND (reference sequence). Trimming took 0 bases from V and 10 from J; bases not matched to a gene: 2. The CDR3 sequence is 13 residues long. The CDR3 DNA is TGTGCCAGTAGTATAGAGGGGGACAGGGGAGCTTTCTTT. It encodes CASSIEGDRGAFF. Full variable domain (outside the CDR3, taken from reference TRBV19 and TRBJ1-1): DGGITQSPKYLFRKEGQNVTLSCEQNLNHDAMYWYRQDPGQGLRLIYYSQIVNDFQKGDIAEGYSVSREKKESFPLTVTSAQKNPTAFYLCASSIEGDRGAFFGQGTRLTVV.

This chain connects TRBV19 to TRBJ1-5; a possible D gene is TRBD1 (5 bases). The CDR3 consists of 16 residues. V was cut by 3 bases and J by 0 bases, with 12 bases left in between. Germline CDR1 LNHDA, CDR2 SQIVND (reference sequence). The CDR3 reads CASSILGGDSNQPQHF. CDR3 nucleotides: TGTGCCAGTAGTATTTTAGGAGGGGATAGCAATCAGCCCCAGCATTTT.

The gene calls are TRBV6-5 and TRBJ2-7, with 9 positions matching TRBD2. The CDR3 has 15 amino acids. The germline CDR1 and CDR2 sequences are MNHEY and SVGAGI. V shed 6 bases and J 1 base; nucleotides not matched to a gene: 7. The CDR3, as DNA: TGTGCCAGCAGAACCGGGACTAGCCTTTCCTACGAGCAGTACTTC. Amino acids: CASRTGTSLSYEQYF.

This chain joins TRBV4-1 and TRBJ1-4; 7 nucleotides line up with TRBD1. Germline CDR1 is MGHRA and CDR2 is YSYEKL. The V segment lost 1 base and the J segment 3 bases; nucleotides outside the gene matches: 5. CDR3 length: 16 amino acids. CDR3 amino acids: CASSQVLGQSNEKLFF. The CDR3 bases are TGCGCCAGCAGCCAAGTCTTGGGACAGTCTAATGAAAAACTGTTTTTT.

This rearrangement joins TRBV4-1 to TRBJ1-4, with 8 positions matching TRBD1. Germline trimming cut 0 bases from V and 7 bases from J; bases unmatched to any gene: 10. Per germline, CDR1 MGHRA and CDR2 YSYEKL. This CDR3 is 17 amino acids long. CDR3 region: CASSQDKGDRRGEKLFF. CDR3 DNA sequence: TGCGCCAGCAGCCAAGATAAGGGGGACAGGCGGGGTGAAAAACTGTTTTTT.

The genes are TRBV5-4 and TRBJ2-2, with TRBD1 identical over 7 bases. V lost 4 bases, J lost 5 bases, and 5 bases stayed unmatched. The CDR3 is made up of 14 amino acids. CDR1 SGHNT and CDR2 YYREEE come from the germline V gene (reference sequence). The CDR3 is CASSPRQGTGELFF. The CDR3 DNA is TGTGCCAGCAGCCCCCGACAGGGAACCGGGGAGCTGTTTTTT.

This chain joins TRBV7-9 and TRBJ1-1; tentative D call: TRBD1 (5 bases). In germline, CDR1 is SEHNR, CDR2 FQNEAQ (reference sequence). The CDR3 runs to 14 residues. Trimming pared 3 bases from V and 1 base from J, leaving 9 bases between. CDR3 protein: CASSFPGGNTEAFF. CDR3 nucleotides: TGTGCCAGCAGCTTCCCCGGGGGGAACACTGAAGCTTTCTTT.

The chain links TRBV5-1 to TRBJ2-7; TRBD1 aligns across 10 bases. In germline, CDR1 is SGHRS, CDR2 YFSETQ. This CDR3 is 14 amino acids long. The V and J ends lost 2 bases and 6 bases, in that order; junction bases with no gene match: 5. The CDR3 nucleotides are TGCGCCAGCAGCTTTGGGGACAGGGGCTCCGAGCAGTACTTC. Amino acids: CASSFGDRGSEQYF.

The CDR3 DNA is TGCGCCAGCAGCTTGGAGGGGCCCCACATGAACACTGAAGCTTTCTTT. The encoded protein is CASSLEGPHMNTEAFF. This chain links TRBV5-1 with TRBJ1-1; weak D call: TRBD1 (5 bases). The germline V gene encodes CDR1 SGHRS and CDR2 YFSETQ. This CDR3 region has 16 residues. With 0 bases removed from V and 0 bases from J, the gap between germline ends came to 12 bases.

V and J are TRBV5-6 and TRBJ2-7; 8 bases match TRBD1. The V and J ends lost 4 bases and 2 bases, in that order; junction bases with no gene match: 8. This CDR3 has 15 amino acids. Germline CDR1 and CDR2: SGHDT and YYEEEE. The CDR3: CASSAHGQGPYEQYF. The CDR3, as DNA: TGTGCCAGCAGCGCCCACGGACAGGGACCCTACGAGCAGTACTTC.

The chain has TRBV24-1 and TRBJ2-1, with D perhaps TRBD2 (6 bases). Trimming shortened V by 7 bases and J by 7 bases, and 16 bases separated the two germline ends. This CDR3 has 14 residues. Germline CDR1 is KGHDR and CDR2 is SFDVKD. CDR3 sequence (DNA): TGTGCCACCAGCCCTCCGGGGGATAGGAATGAGCAGTTCTTC. Translated: CATSPPGDRNEQFF.

The CDR3 DNA reads TGTGCCAGCAGCTTACAGGGGGCGATGAACACTGAAGCTTTCTTT. It yields the protein CASSLQGAMNTEAFF. The J gene is TRBJ1-1, the V gene TRBV7-2; TRBD1 aligns across 8 bases. V was pared by 2 bases and J by 0 bases, with 2 bases of the junction left unmatched. Germline V lookup: CDR1 SGHTA, CDR2 FQGNSA. This CDR3 contains 15 residues.

This chain connects TRBV6-5 to TRBJ2-3; no clear D. Per the germline V gene, CDR1 is MNHEY and CDR2 is SVGAGI. The CDR3 covers 15 residues. Trimming pared 0 bases from V and 2 bases from J, leaving 9 bases between. DNA for the CDR3: TGTGCCAGCAGTTACTCGATAGCCGTCACAGATACGCAGTATTTT. Amino acids: CASSYSIAVTDTQYF.

This sequence joins TRBV9 and TRBJ2-3, with TRBD2 as a possible D gene (5 bases). Germline assignment: CDR1 SGDLS and CDR2 YYNGEE. The CDR3 length is 15 residues. The germline V and J ends were trimmed by 0 bases and 3 bases, with 11 bases remaining between them. CDR3 sequence (DNA): TGTGCCAGCAGCGTAGGGGGATCGGGGACAGATACGCAGTATTTT. It translates to CASSVGGSGTDTQYF.

The chain employs TRBV14 and TRBJ2-7; D is unresolved. Germline V CDR1 and CDR2: SGHDN, FVKESK. V was cut by 2 bases and J by 4 bases, with 6 bases left in between. This CDR3 region has 12 residues. CDR3 region: CASSQFIYEQYF. In nucleotides, the CDR3 is TGTGCCAGCAGCCAATTTATTTACGAGCAGTACTTC. Variable domain in full (rest from reference TRBV14 and TRBJ2-7): EAGVTQFPSHSVIEKGQTVTLRCDPISGHDNLYWYRRVMGKEIKFLLHFVKESKQDESGMPNNRFLAERTGGTYSTLKVQPAELEDSGVYFCASSQFIYEQYFGPGTRLTVT.

This chain links TRBV5-1 with TRBJ1-2; 9 bases fit TRBD1. J gave up 0 bases and V 3 bases, and 3 bases lay outside the gene matches. Germline CDR1 is SGHRS and CDR2 is YFSETQ. The CDR3 length is 15 residues. CDR3 coding DNA: TGCGCCAGCAGCTCGGGGACAGGGCCTAACTATGGCTACACCTTC. This gives the protein CASSSGTGPNYGYTF. Full variable domain (missing parts from reference TRBV5-1 and TRBJ1-2): KAGVTQTPRYLIKTRGQQVTLSCSPISGHRSVSWYQQTPGQGLQFLFEYFSETQRNKGNFPGRFSGRQFSNSRSEMNVSTLELGDSALYLCASSSGTGPNYGYTFGSGTRLTVV.

This chain uses TRBV30 with TRBJ2-7; TRBD1 matches 9 bases. Per the germline V gene, CDR1 is GTSNPN and CDR2 is SVGIG (reference sequence). Germline trimming cut 4 bases from V and 6 bases from J; bases unmatched to any gene: 4. This CDR3 is built from 12 residues. The CDR3 DNA reads as TGTGCCTGGAACAGGGGGCAGGGCGAGCAGTACTTC. This sequence encodes CAWNRGQGEQYF.

The chain uses TRBV30 and TRBJ2-5, with D tentatively TRBD2 (6 bases). V lost 0 bases, J lost 2 bases, and 10 bases lay in between. CDR3 length equals 14 residues. CDR1 and CDR2 from the germline V gene are GTSNPN and SVGIG (reference sequence). Here the CDR3 reads CAWSVGGAQETQYF. Written as DNA, the CDR3 is TGTGCCTGGAGTGTTGGAGGGGCTCAAGAGACCCAGTACTTC. The full variable domain, its missing parts supplied by reference TRBV30 and TRBJ2-5, is SQTIHQWPATLVQPVGSPLSLECTVEGTSNPNLYWYRQAAGRGLQLLFYSVGIGQISSEVPQNLSASRPQDRQFILSSKKLLLSDSGFYLCAWSVGGAQETQYFGPGTRLLVL.